This T cell receptor (beta chain) is from a study of T cell responses to AZD1222 COVID-19 vaccine. Overall study findings and caveats: Clonal diversity may have been underestimated, and the donors were mostly white British, with more females than males. Repertoires in all cases were sampled only once the peak T cell response had passed. Spike-specific TCR breadth and depth rose after two AZD1222 doses. A reported finding is that nearly half of spike-specific TCRs target unmutated variant regions.

Measured with immunoSEQ multiplex PCR; TCRdb has only the in-frame clones, and not every one. The repertoire includes about 110,000 clones, less than 90% of them detected once, and around 1.7% sits in the top ten. This clone turned up a few times. Its antigen is not known. The ends lost 1 base at V and 8 bases at J; junction bases unmatched: 6. Per the germline V gene, CDR1 is LNHNV and CDR2 is YYDKDF (reference sequence). This CDR3 spans 14 amino acids. The rearrangement uses TRBV15 and TRBJ1-2; 8 bases align to TRBD1. Sequencing used peripheral blood, obtained on day 0 of AZD1222 vaccination. This clonotype originated in an adult in good health. The CDR3, as DNA: TGTGCCACCAGCAGAGGCCAACAGGGGGTAGGCTACACCTTC. Amino acids: CATSRGQQGVGYTF. Filled out from reference TRBV15 and TRBJ1-2, the complete variable domain reads DAMVIQNPRYQVTQFGKPVTLSCSQTLNHNVMYWYQQKSSQAPKLLFHYYDKDFNNEADTPDNFQSRRPNTSFCFLDIRSPGLGDTAMYLCATSRGQQGVGYTFGSGTRLTVV.